These 7 T cell receptor beta chains originate from one sample sequenced in a study of glioma-infiltrating T cells after dendritic cell vaccination. Using immunoSEQ multiplex PCR, the repertoire was profiled, and TCRdb retains in-frame clones only, with some absent. This sample has over 55,000 clones, with 81% found just once. The sequenced sample was blood, obtained before dendritic cell vaccination. These receptors were collected from a human donor with glioblastoma.

The chain has TRBV6-5 and TRBJ2-7; 7 bases are shared with TRBD1. The CDR3 runs 13 residues. The J segment lost 4 bases and the V segment lost 4 bases, leaving 4 bases of the junction unmatched. The germline V gene has CDR1 MNHEY and CDR2 SVGAGI. CDR3 protein: CASSLGQLYEQYF. The CDR3 DNA follows: TGTGCCAGCAGTTTGGGACAGCTTTACGAGCAGTACTTC.

The chain has TRBV7-9 and TRBJ2-7; 8 nucleotides line up with TRBD2. With 5 bases clipped from V and 7 bases from J, the junction kept 7 bases outside the gene matches. Germline V gives CDR1 SEHNR, CDR2 FQNEAQ (reference sequence). This CDR3 comprises 13 residues. CDR3 sequence: CASSPGLAGEQYF. The CDR3 DNA is TGTGCCAGCAGCCCCGGGTTAGCGGGAGAGCAGTACTTC.

This chain uses TRBV6-5 with TRBJ1-2; 10 nucleotides align to TRBD1. The germline V gene encodes CDR1 MNHEY and CDR2 SVGAGI. The CDR3 has 15 residues. The V gene end was trimmed by 6 bases and the J gene end by 2 bases; junction bases not matched to a gene: 6. CDR3 in DNA: TGTGCCAGCAGACTGGGGACAGGGGTCAACTATGGCTACACCTTC. This codes for CASRLGTGVNYGYTF.

This chain uses TRBV5-1 with TRBJ2-2; 11 bases are a match to TRBD2. CDR1 and CDR2 from the germline V gene are SGHRS and YFSETQ. This CDR3 has 15 amino acids. The junction had 0 bases not matched to a gene; V was cut back by 2 bases and J by 3 bases. This chain's CDR3 is CASSFSGGDTGELFF. The CDR3 DNA reads TGCGCCAGCAGCTTTAGCGGGGGGGACACCGGGGAGCTGTTTTTT.

The V call is TRBV11-1, the J call TRBJ2-1, with D tentatively TRBD1 (5 bases). The germline V gene has CDR1 SGHAT and CDR2 FQDESV (reference sequence). This CDR3 comprises 16 residues. Trimming left V 1 base short and J 4 bases short, with 14 bases between. The CDR3 loop is CASSLGGQGIYNEQFF. CDR3 in DNA: TGTGCCAGCAGCTTAGGGGGTCAGGGAATATACAATGAGCAGTTCTTC.

This rearrangement joins TRBV6-1 to TRBJ1-5, with D possibly matching TRBD1 (5 bases). V gave up 2 bases and J gave up 5 bases, with 13 bases separating them. From germline, CDR1 is MNHNS and CDR2 SASEGT. CDR3 length: 15 residues. The CDR3 nucleotides read TGTGCCAGCAGTGAATTGTACAGGATAGATCAGCCCCAGCATTTT. Amino acid sequence: CASSELYRIDQPQHF.

The chain couples TRBV30 to TRBJ2-1; a weak D match, TRBD1 (6 bases). Germline values: CDR1 GTSNPN, CDR2 SVGIG (reference sequence). This CDR3 is built from 14 residues. The ends were cut back, 2 bases at V and 3 bases at J, with 11 bases in the middle. The CDR3: CAWSRGIDYNEQFF. The DNA for the CDR3 is TGTGCCTGGAGTAGGGGGATAGACTACAATGAGCAGTTCTTC.